The 5 T cell receptor beta chains in this list originate from one sample, sequenced in a study of T cell repertoires in cytomegalovirus infection. Their antigens are not known. TCRdb fed the reads into MiXCR, producing one record per CDR3 protein. The sample consists of approximately 140,000 distinct CDR3 sequences, 20% to 30% of them appearing once. Sequenced input: PBMCs, sequenced either directly or after in vitro stimulation (not recorded which). These receptors came from a human donor in good health (CMV status not recorded). Some clones in this sample may be carry-over from other donors' samples.

At least ten counts were recorded for this clonotype. The chain uses TRBV7-8 and TRBJ2-5, with 7 bases that match TRBD2. Germline assignment: CDR1 SGHVS and CDR2 FQNEAQ. The CDR3 consists of 17 residues. Losses at the gene ends were 2 bases for V and 4 bases for J; bases not matched to a gene: 13. CDR3: CASSLSGRGREGETQYF. CDR3 nucleotide sequence: TGTGCCAGCAGCTTATCCGGCCGCGGGAGAGAAGGAGAGACCCAGTACTTC.

This clonotype was detected a few times. The chain couples TRBV5-4 to TRBJ1-1, with 7 bases fitting TRBD1. The CDR3 is made up of 12 amino acids. Germline-derived CDR1 and CDR2 are SGHNT and YYREEE (reference sequence). Germline trimming cut 6 bases from V and 7 bases from J; bases unmatched to any gene: 6. The CDR3 protein is CASNRDRDEAFF. The CDR3 nucleotides read TGTGCCAGCAACCGGGACAGAGATGAAGCTTTCTTT.

As regards this clonotype: A read error is possible here, since a much larger clone lies one base away. The rearrangement uses TRBV7-2 and TRBJ2-4, with D perhaps assigned TRBD1 or TRBD2 (5 bases each). The CDR3 is 16 residues long. Germline CDR1 is SGHTA and CDR2 is FQGNSA. CDR3 DNA: TGTGCCAGCTCACCGGGGCTAGCCGTAGCCAAAAACTTTCAGTACTTC. The encoded protein is CASSPGLAVAKNFQYF. Combining the CDR3 with reference TRBV7-2 and TRBJ2-4 gives the whole variable domain GAGVSQSPSNKVTEKGKDVELRCDPISGHTALYWYRQSLGQGLEFLIYFQGNSAPDKSGLPSDRFSAERTGGSVSTLTIQRTQQEDSAVYLCASSPGLAVAKNFQYFGAGTRLSVL.

This clonotype has only a few counts. The chain recombines TRBV7-3 with TRBJ2-1, with a possible D match to TRBD2 (6 bases). V gave up 5 bases and J gave up 1 base, with 15 bases separating them. The length of the CDR3 is 16 residues. From germline, CDR1 is SGHTA and CDR2 FQGTGA. The chain's CDR3 is CASSRGVRESYNEQFF. For the CDR3, the DNA is TGTGCCAGCAGCCGCGGGGTTAGAGAATCCTACAATGAGCAGTTCTTC.

This clonotype has a single count. This rearrangement joins TRBV18 to TRBJ2-7, with 10 bases lining up with TRBD1. The length of the CDR3 is 17 residues. Germline trimming cut 2 bases from V and 7 bases from J; bases unmatched to any gene: 14. CDR1 and CDR2 (germline): KGHSH, LQKENI. The CDR3 reads CASSPLTLGQGETEQYF. For the CDR3, the DNA is TGTGCCAGCTCACCATTGACGCTCGGACAGGGGGAGACGGAGCAGTACTTC.